A selection of T cell receptor beta chains follows, all from one sample in a study of beta chain features in type 1 diabetes. TCRdb keeps only in-frame clones here, not all; method: immunoSEQ multiplex PCR. Among 250,000 to 300,000 clones listed, around 7.3% were seen once. The sample consisted of central memory CD4+ T cells from blood. These receptors originate from a woman in her late teens or twenties in good health. Each CDR3 is given with its conserved first and last residue. Fields, in order: V gene, D gene, J gene, clone size, CDR3 DNA, CDR3 protein. D genes are given only for firm matches. Only some rows state a clone size, as once, few, many or a class for expanded clones.

>TRBV5-6|-|TRBJ1-3|-
TGTGCCAGCAGCTCTCCTTACCTCAGGGGAGGAGGAAACACCATATATTTT
CASSSPYLRGGGNTIYF
>TRBV7-9|-|TRBJ2-7|few
TGTGCCAGCAGCCAAGGAGAGGGTCTAGGGTACTTC
CASSQGEGLGYF
>TRBV7-2|TRBD1|TRBJ2-2|many
TGTGCCAGCAGCTTACAGGGGGCGGTGACCGGGGAGCTGTTTTTT
CASSLQGAVTGELFF
>TRBV30|TRBD2|TRBJ2-3|-
TGTGCCTGGAGTCAATTCGGGGGGAATACGCAGTATTTT
CAWSQFGGNTQYF
>TRBV9|-|TRBJ1-1|few
TGTGCCAGCAGCGGCCCCGGGGAAGTCGGAAAGACTGAAGCTTTCTTT
CASSGPGEVGKTEAFF
>TRBV7-2|-|TRBJ2-5|-
TGTGCCAGCAGCCCGGTCGGAGAGACCCAGTACTTC
CASSPVGETQYF
>TRBV4-2|-|TRBJ2-2|-
TGTGCCAGCAGCCAAGTCAGGACGGATTACACCGGGGAGCTGTTTTTT
CASSQVRTDYTGELFF
>TRBV19|-|TRBJ1-1|-
TGTGCCAGTAGTTTTGGGGACACTGAAGCTTTCTTT
CASSFGDTEAFF
>TRBV5-6|TRBD2|TRBJ2-7|few
TGTGCCAGCAGCCCCGGGACTAGCGGATACGAGCAGTACTTC
CASSPGTSGYEQYF
>TRBV4-1|-|TRBJ2-5|few
TGCGCCAGCAGCCAAGTGTGGGGTAGCCAGACCCAGTACTTC
CASSQVWGSQTQYF
>TRBV6-1|TRBD1|TRBJ2-1|-
TGTGCCAGCAGGGACAGGGACTGGGAGAATGAGCAGTTCTTC
CASRDRDWENEQFF
>TRBV6-1|-|TRBJ2-1|few
TGTGCCAGCGACAGAAGGAGGGATGAGCAGTTCTTC
CASDRRRDEQFF
>TRBV18|-|TRBJ2-7|-
TGTGCCAGCTCCCAGGACCCATCCACCGAGCAGTACTTC
CASSQDPSTEQYF
>TRBV28|-|TRBJ2-7|-
TGTGCCAGCAGGCCGGGACACATGATTAACTACGAGCAGTACTTC
CASRPGHMINYEQYF
>TRBV29-1|-|TRBJ2-2|few
TGCAGCGCCACCGGAGGTCGGGGCACCGGGGAGCTGTTTTTT
CSATGGRGTGELFF
>TRBV4-2|TRBD1|TRBJ1-2|few
TGTGCCAGCAGCCAAGTACCGGGCACAGGGGCCCTACACTATGGCTACACCTTC
CASSQVPGTGALHYGYTF
>TRBV2|-|TRBJ2-4|many
TGTGCCAGCAGTGAGCAGTGGCTAGGAGCCAAAAACATTCAGTACTTC
CASSEQWLGAKNIQYF
>TRBV10-3|TRBD1|TRBJ1-5|many
TGTGCCATCAGTGAGCGCCAGGGGGTGGGGAATCAGCCCCAGCATTTT
CAISERQGVGNQPQHF
>TRBV9|-|TRBJ2-1|few
TGTGCCAGCAGCGTAGTCGAAGCGGACAATGAGCAGTTCTTC
CASSVVEADNEQFF
>TRBV29-1|-|TRBJ1-2|few
TGCAGCTCTCGGGAGGGCTATGGCTACACCTTC
CSSREGYGYTF
>TRBV7-2|TRBD2|TRBJ2-3|few
TGTGCCAGCAGCTCCCAGGGACTAGTTATGGAGGATACGCAGTATTTT
CASSSQGLVMEDTQYF
>TRBV29-1|TRBD1|TRBJ2-5|-
TGCAGCGTTGTAGAGACAGGGGGACTCGAGACCCAGTACTTC
CSVVETGGLETQYF
>TRBV9|-|TRBJ2-7|-
TGTGCCAGCAGCCCAGGGGTGAGCTCCTACGAGCAGTACTTC
CASSPGVSSYEQYF
>TRBV18|-|TRBJ2-1|-
TGTGCCAGCTCACATACGGTGGGAAACAATGAGCAGTTCTTC
CASSHTVGNNEQFF
>TRBV6-5|TRBD2|TRBJ2-1|many
TGTGCCAGCAGCTCCGGGACTAGCGGCTACAATGAGCAGTTCTTC
CASSSGTSGYNEQFF
>TRBV19|-|TRBJ1-4|-
TGTGCCAGTAGTGTGGCTGAAAAACTGTTTTTT
CASSVAEKLFF
>TRBV5-4|-|TRBJ2-3|few
TGTGCCAGCAGATTAGGGTCAGGCACAGATACGCAGTATTTT
CASRLGSGTDTQYF
>TRBV7-6|-|TRBJ2-3|-
TGTGCCAGCAGCTTAGCGACAGCAGATACGCAGTATTTT
CASSLATADTQYF
>TRBV9|TRBD1|TRBJ2-2|few
TGTGCCAGCAGCCCTCGGACAGGGGCGACCACCGGGGAGCTGTTTTTT
CASSPRTGATTGELFF
>TRBV25-1|-|TRBJ1-5|few
TGTGCCAGCAGTGAAGGGGGGGGAGGCAATCAGCCCCAGCATTTT
CASSEGGGGNQPQHF
>TRBV5-4|-|TRBJ2-1|few
TGTGCCAGCAGCTTGGGCCCGGTCCAGTTCTTC
CASSLGPVQFF
>TRBV5-1|TRBD1|TRBJ2-3|few
TGCGCCAGCAGCCGGAGACAGGGAGACACAGATACGCAGTATTTT
CASSRRQGDTDTQYF
>TRBV5-1|-|TRBJ1-1|few
TGCGCCAGCAGCACACAGACAGGACTGAACACTGAAGCTTTCTTT
CASSTQTGLNTEAFF
>TRBV29-1|-|TRBJ2-1|-
TGCAGCGTTGAAGGGGGGCTCTATGAGCAGTTCTTC
CSVEGGLYEQFF
>TRBV18|TRBD1|TRBJ2-1|-
TGTGCCAGCTCACCAATGACAGGGGCGTGGAATGAGCAGTTCTTC
CASSPMTGAWNEQFF
>TRBV2|-|TRBJ1-2|few
TGTGCCAGCAGTGCCGACAGTCCGGGCTATGGCTACACCTTC
CASSADSPGYGYTF
>TRBV29-1|TRBD1|TRBJ1-2|-
TGCAGCGCGGGCGGAGGGGGCTTAACTGGCTACACCTTC
CSAGGGGLTGYTF
>TRBV5-1|TRBD2|TRBJ2-1|few
TGCGCCAGCAGCTTCCAGGCTAGCGGAAGTGGCAATGAGCAGTTCTTC
CASSFQASGSGNEQFF
>TRBV29-1|-|TRBJ1-1|-
TGCAGCGCCTGGAGAGGGAGGACTGAAGCTTTCTTT
CSAWRGRTEAFF
>TRBV7-2|TRBD2|TRBJ2-4|many
TGTGCCAGCAGCTTAGTTGCGGGAGACATTCAGTACTTC
CASSLVAGDIQYF
>TRBV18|-|TRBJ1-4|few
TGTGCCAGCTCACGAGGAAGTAATGAAAAACTGTTTTTT
CASSRGSNEKLFF
>TRBV29-1|-|TRBJ1-2|few
TGCAGCGTTGAAGATCGGGGGGAGCTCAACTATGGCTACACCTTC
CSVEDRGELNYGYTF
>TRBV5-4|-|TRBJ2-1|-
TGTGCCAGCAGCTTGTCAGATCCCTACAATGAGCAGTTCTTC
CASSLSDPYNEQFF
>TRBV7-2|-|TRBJ1-1|few
TGTGCCAGCAGCAAACAGGCGAACACTGAAGCTTTCTTT
CASSKQANTEAFF